This T cell receptor beta chain was observed in a study of CD8 T cells in ankylosing spondylitis. Broader study findings: Seemingly distinctive of ankylosing spondylitis blood was a TCR beta motif formed by eight highly homologous variants.

Quantitative molecular-barcoded 5'-RACE generated the TCR beta libraries. From the 5' RACE reads, TCRdb called clonotypes with MiXCR, one entry per CDR3 protein. The sample shows about 150,000 distinct CDR3 sequences, approximately 48% of them seen only once. As concerns this clonotype: Its antigen is still unknown.

This CDR3 has 18 amino acids. V lost 7 bases to trimming and J lost 2 bases, with 25 bases between them. This chain connects TRBV12-3 or TRBV12-4 to TRBJ2-3; no reliable D call. Sequencing was performed on synovial fluid, either unsorted or a sorted T cell fraction (not recorded which). This receptor was taken from a male donor with ankylosing spondylitis. The CDR3 DNA reads TGTGCCAGCACCCTAGGTTTTTTCGGGCCTAAGTCCACAGATACGCAGTATTTT. Encoded protein: CASTLGFFGPKSTDTQYF.